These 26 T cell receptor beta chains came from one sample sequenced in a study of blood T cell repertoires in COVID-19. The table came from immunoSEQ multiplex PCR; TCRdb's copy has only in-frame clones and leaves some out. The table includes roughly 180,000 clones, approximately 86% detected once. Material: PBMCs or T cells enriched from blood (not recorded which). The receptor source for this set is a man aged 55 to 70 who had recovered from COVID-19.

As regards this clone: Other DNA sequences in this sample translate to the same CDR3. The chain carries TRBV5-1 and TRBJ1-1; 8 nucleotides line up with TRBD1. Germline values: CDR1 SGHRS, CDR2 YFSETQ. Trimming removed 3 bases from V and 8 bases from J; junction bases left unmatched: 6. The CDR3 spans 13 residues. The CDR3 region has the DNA TGCGCCAGCAGCTCACAGGGGGGAACGGAAGCTTTCTTT. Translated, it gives CASSSQGGTEAFF.

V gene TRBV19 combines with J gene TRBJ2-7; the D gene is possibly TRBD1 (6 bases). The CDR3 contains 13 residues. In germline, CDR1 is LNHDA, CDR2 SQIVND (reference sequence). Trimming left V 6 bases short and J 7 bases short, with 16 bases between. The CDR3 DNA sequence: TGTGCCAGTAGCCGACAGGCCCAAGGGGAGCAGTACTTC. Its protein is CASSRQAQGEQYF. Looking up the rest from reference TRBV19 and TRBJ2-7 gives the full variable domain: DGGITQSPKYLFRKEGQNVTLSCEQNLNHDAMYWYRQDPGQGLRLIYYSQIVNDFQKGDIAEGYSVSREKKESFPLTVTSAQKNPTAFYLCASSRQAQGEQYFGPGTRLTVT.

This CDR3 reads CSVAGGGGNTIYF. The CDR3 DNA follows: TGCAGCGTTGCTGGCGGGGGTGGAAACACCATATATTTT. The rearrangement joins TRBV29-1 to TRBJ1-3; the D gene is possibly TRBD1 (5 bases). Trimming removed 4 bases from V and 3 bases from J, with 10 bases in between. This CDR3 contains 13 residues. Germline values: CDR1 SQVTM, CDR2 ANQGSEA. Filled out from reference TRBV29-1 and TRBJ1-3, the complete variable domain reads SAVISQKPSRDICQRGTSLTIQCQVDSQVTMMFWYRQQPGQSLTLIATANQGSEATYESGFVIDKFPISRPNLTFSTLTVSNMSPEDSSIYLCSVAGGGGNTIYFGEGSWLTVV.

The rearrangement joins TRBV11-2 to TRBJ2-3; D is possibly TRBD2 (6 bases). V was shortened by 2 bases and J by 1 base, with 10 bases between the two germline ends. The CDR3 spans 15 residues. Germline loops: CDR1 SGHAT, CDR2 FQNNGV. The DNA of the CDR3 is TGTGCCAGCAGCTTAAGCTGGGGGGGCACAGATACGCAGTATTTT. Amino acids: CASSLSWGGTDTQYF.

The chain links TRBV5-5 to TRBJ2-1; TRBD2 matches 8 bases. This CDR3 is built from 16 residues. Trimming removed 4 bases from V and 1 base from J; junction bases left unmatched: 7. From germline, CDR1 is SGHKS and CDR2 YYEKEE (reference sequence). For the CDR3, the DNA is TGTGCCAGCAGCCCATGGCGGGAGGTATCCTACAATGAGCAGTTCTTC. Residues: CASSPWREVSYNEQFF. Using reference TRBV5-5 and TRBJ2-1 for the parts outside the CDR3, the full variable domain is DAGVTQSPTHLIKTRGQQVTLRCSPISGHKSVSWYQQVLGQGPQFIFQYYEKEERGRGNFPDRFSARQFPNYSSELNVNALLLGDSALYLCASSPWREVSYNEQFFGPGTRLTVL.

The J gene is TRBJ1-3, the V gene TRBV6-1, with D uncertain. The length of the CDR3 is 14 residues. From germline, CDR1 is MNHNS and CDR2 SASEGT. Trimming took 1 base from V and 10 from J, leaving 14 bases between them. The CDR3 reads CASSEGRGSWTIYF. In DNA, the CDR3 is TGTGCCAGCAGTGAAGGGAGAGGGTCGTGGACCATATATTTT.

The CDR3 DNA reads TGTGCCAGCAGCGGACTAGCGGGGGGATTCGAGGATACGCAGTATTTT. It encodes CASSGLAGGFEDTQYF. V is TRBV5-8 and J is TRBJ2-3; 14 nucleotides agree with TRBD2. Germline lookup yields CDR1 SGHTS and CDR2 YDEGEE. This CDR3 is 16 amino acids long. Germline trimming cut 4 bases from V and 6 bases from J; bases unmatched to any gene: 7.

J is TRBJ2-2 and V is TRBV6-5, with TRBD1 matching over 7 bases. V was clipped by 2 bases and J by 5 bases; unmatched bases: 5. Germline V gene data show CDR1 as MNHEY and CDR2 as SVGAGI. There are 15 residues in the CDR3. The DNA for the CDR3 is TGTGCCAGCAGTTACCGACAGGGTCTAACCGGGGAGCTGTTTTTT. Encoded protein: CASSYRQGLTGELFF.

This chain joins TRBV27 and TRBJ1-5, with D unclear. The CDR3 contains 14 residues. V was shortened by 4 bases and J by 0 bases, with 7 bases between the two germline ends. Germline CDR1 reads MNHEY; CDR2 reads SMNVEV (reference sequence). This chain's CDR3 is CASSSLYSNQPQHF. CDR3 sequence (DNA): TGTGCCAGCAGTTCTTTATATAGCAATCAGCCCCAGCATTTT.

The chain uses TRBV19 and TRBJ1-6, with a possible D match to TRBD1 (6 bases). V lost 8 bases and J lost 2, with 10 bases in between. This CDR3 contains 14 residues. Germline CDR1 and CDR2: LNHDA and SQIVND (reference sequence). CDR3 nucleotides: TGTGCCAGTCAGGGGACACCCTATAATTCACCCCTCCACTTT. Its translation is CASQGTPYNSPLHF.

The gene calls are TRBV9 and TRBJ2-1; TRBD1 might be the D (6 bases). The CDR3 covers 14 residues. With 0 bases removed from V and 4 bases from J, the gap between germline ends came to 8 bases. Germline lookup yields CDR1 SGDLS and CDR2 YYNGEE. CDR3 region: CASSVDRVYNEQFF. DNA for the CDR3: TGTGCCAGCAGCGTAGACAGGGTTTACAATGAGCAGTTCTTC.

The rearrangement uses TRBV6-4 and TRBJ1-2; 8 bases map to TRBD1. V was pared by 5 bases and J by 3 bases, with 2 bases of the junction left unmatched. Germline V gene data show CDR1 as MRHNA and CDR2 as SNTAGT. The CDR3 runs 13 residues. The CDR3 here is CASSSDRDYGYTF. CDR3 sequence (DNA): TGTGCCAGCAGTTCGGACAGGGACTATGGCTACACCTTC.

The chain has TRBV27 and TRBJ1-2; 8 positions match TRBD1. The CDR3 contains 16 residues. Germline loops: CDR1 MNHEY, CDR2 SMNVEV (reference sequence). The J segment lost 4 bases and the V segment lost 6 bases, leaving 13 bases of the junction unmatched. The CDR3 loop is CASSSYRGVASYGYTF. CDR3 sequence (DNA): TGTGCCAGCAGCTCCTACAGGGGGGTAGCGAGCTATGGCTACACCTTC.

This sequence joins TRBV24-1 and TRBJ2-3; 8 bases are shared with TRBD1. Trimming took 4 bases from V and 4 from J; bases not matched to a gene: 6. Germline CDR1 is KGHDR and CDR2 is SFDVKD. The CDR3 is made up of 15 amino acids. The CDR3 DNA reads TGTGCCACCAGTGACAAAGGGACAGGTTCAGATACGCAGTATTTT. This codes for CATSDKGTGSDTQYF.

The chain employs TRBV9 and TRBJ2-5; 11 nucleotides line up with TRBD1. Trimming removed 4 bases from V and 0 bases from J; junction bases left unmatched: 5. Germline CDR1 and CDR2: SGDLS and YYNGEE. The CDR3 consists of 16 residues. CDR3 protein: CASSSRDRGYQETQYF. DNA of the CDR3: TGTGCCAGCAGCAGCCGGGACAGGGGGTACCAAGAGACCCAGTACTTC.

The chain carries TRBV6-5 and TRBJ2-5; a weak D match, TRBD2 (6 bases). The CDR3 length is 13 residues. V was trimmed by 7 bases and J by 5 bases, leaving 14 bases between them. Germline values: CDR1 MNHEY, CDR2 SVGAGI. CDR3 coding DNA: TGTGCCAGCAAATTCTTCGCGGGGGAGACCCAGTACTTC. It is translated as CASKFFAGETQYF.

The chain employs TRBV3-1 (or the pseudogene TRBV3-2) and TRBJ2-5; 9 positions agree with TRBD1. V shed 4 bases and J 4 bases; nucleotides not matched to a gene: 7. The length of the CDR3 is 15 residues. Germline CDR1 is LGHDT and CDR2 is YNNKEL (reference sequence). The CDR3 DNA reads TGTGCCAGCAGCCTAGGGACAGGGAAGGGAGAGACCCAGTACTTC. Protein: CASSLGTGKGETQYF.

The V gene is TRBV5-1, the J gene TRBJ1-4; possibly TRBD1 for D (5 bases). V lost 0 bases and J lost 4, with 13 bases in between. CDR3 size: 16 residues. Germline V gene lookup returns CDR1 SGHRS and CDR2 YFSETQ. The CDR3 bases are TGCGCCAGCAGCTTGGAAGGTTACGGGGGTAATGAAAAACTGTTTTTT. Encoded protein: CASSLEGYGGNEKLFF.

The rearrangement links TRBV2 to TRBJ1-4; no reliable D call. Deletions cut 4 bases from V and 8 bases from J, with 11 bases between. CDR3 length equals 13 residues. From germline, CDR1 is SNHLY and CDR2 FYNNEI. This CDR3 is CASSGAYEEKLFF. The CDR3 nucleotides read TGTGCCAGCAGTGGGGCTTATGAGGAAAAACTGTTTTTT.

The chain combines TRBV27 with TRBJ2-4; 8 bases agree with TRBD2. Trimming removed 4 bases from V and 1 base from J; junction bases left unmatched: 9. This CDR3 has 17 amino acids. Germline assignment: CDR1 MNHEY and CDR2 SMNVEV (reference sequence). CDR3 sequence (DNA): TGTGCCAGCAGTTACGGCGGGGGGCGCGCGGCCAAAAACATTCAGTACTTC. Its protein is CASSYGGGRAAKNIQYF.

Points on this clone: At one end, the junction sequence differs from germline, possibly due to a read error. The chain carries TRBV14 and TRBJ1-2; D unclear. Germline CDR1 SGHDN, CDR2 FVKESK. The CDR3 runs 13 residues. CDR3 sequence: CASTQSEYYGYTF. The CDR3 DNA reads TGTGCCAGCACCCAATCCGAGTACTATGGCTACACCTTC.

This CDR3 is CASSFSARSLDQPQHF. Here the CDR3 DNA reads TGTGCCAGCAGCTTCTCTGCCAGGTCCCTTGATCAGCCCCAGCATTTT. The chain joins TRBV5-6 to TRBJ1-5; no clear D gene. The germline V gene has CDR1 SGHDT and CDR2 YYEEEE. The CDR3 loop spans 16 amino acids. Trimming removed 2 bases from V and 5 bases from J, with 17 bases in between.

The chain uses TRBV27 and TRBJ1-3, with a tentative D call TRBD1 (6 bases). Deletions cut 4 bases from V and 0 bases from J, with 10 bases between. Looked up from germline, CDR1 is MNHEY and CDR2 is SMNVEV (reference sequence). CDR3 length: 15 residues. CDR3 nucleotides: TGTGCCAGCAGTTCGACAGGCTACTCTGGAAACACCATATATTTT. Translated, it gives CASSSTGYSGNTIYF.

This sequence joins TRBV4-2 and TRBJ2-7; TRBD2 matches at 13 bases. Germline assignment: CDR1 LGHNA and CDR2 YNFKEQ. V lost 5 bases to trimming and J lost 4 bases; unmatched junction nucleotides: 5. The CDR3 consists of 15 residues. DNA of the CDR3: TGTGCCAGCAGCGACCGACTAGCGGGAGGTTACGAGCAGTACTTC. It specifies CASSDRLAGGYEQYF.

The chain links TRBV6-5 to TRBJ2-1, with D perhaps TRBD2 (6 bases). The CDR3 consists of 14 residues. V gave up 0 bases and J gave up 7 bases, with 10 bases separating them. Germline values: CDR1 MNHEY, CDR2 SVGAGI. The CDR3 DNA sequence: TGTGCCAGCAGTTACTCGATGGGGGGTAATGAGCAGTTCTTC. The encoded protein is CASSYSMGGNEQFF.

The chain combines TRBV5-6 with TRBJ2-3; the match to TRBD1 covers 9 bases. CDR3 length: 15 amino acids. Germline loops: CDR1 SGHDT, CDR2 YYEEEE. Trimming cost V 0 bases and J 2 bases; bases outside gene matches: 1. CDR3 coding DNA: TGTGCCAGCAGCTTGGGGACAGGGGTCACAGATACGCAGTATTTT. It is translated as CASSLGTGVTDTQYF.